Below are 27 T cell receptor beta chains sequenced from a single sample in a study of CD8+ T cells in alopecia areata. Extracted from the samples, RNA was reverse transcribed into cDNA to serve as the sequencing template. Clones were read by immunoSEQ multiplex PCR, and TCRdb kept only the in-frame ones, dropping some. The table records roughly 150,000 clones, 55% of them present only once. The specimen was CD4+ T cells sorted from blood. Receptors were obtained from a human donor in good health.

Turning to this clone: The same CDR3 can be traced to other DNA sequences in this sample. The CDR3 protein is CSVHGRSNTGELFF. In DNA form, the CDR3 reads TGCAGCGTTCACGGACGGAGTAACACCGGGGAGCTGTTTTTT. The V call is TRBV29-1, the J call TRBJ2-2; D is unclear. The ends were cut back, 5 bases at V and 2 bases at J, with 12 bases in the middle. Looked up from germline, CDR1 is SQVTM and CDR2 is ANQGSEA. This CDR3 region has 14 residues.

The sample holds a few counts of this clone. The chain joins TRBV11-2 to TRBJ2-3; 7 positions agree with TRBD1. Per the germline V gene, CDR1 is SGHAT and CDR2 is FQNNGV. CDR3 length: 15 residues. Trimming took 1 base from V and 4 from J; bases not matched to a gene: 5. The CDR3 sequence: CASSLVRGLSDTQYF. In DNA form, the CDR3 reads TGTGCCAGCAGCTTAGTGAGGGGGCTGTCAGATACGCAGTATTTT.

This rearrangement joins TRBV6-5 to TRBJ2-4, with TRBD1 matching 9 bases. The CDR3 length is 13 residues. Per germline, CDR1 MNHEY and CDR2 SVGAGI. J gave up 7 bases and V 4 bases, and 2 bases lay outside the gene matches. Here the CDR3 reads CASSSGTGNIQYF. The DNA for the CDR3 is TGTGCCAGCAGTTCAGGGACAGGGAACATTCAGTACTTC.

This chain uses TRBV4-1 with TRBJ2-7; the D is unclear. Trimming removed 0 bases from V and 6 bases from J, with 12 bases in between. The CDR3 has 14 residues. CDR1 MGHRA and CDR2 YSYEKL come from the germline V gene. CDR3 in DNA: TGCGCCAGCAGCCAAGATTTGATCCAGCGCGAGCAGTACTTC. Protein product: CASSQDLIQREQYF.

CDR3 sequence reads: CASSFQRPSIGELFF. CDR3 bases: TGCGCCAGCAGCTTCCAGCGCCCCTCGATCGGGGAGCTGTTTTTT. V is TRBV5-1 and J is TRBJ2-2; no definite D call. Trimming left V 2 bases short and J 7 bases short, with 15 bases between. This CDR3 has 15 amino acids. The germline CDR1 and CDR2 sequences are SGHRS and YFSETQ.

CDR3 bases: TGCGCCCGACCGGGACCGTCCTCCTACGAGCAGTACTTC. Translation: CARPGPSSYEQYF. The gene calls are TRBV23-1 and TRBJ2-7; D may match TRBD1 or TRBD2 (5 bases each). TRBV23-1 is an open reading frame whose function is uncertain. The CDR3 loop spans 13 amino acids. V was clipped by 11 bases and J by 0 bases, with 14 bases between them.

The J gene is TRBJ1-1, the V gene TRBV5-1; D gene ambiguous. Deletions cut 0 bases from V and 5 bases from J, with 8 bases between. Germline V gives CDR1 SGHRS, CDR2 YFSETQ. The CDR3 runs to 13 residues. CDR3 nucleotides: TGCGCCAGCAGCTTGGGGGCAGAAACTGAAGCTTTCTTT. Translation: CASSLGAETEAFF.

J is TRBJ2-6 and V is TRBV14; D uncertain. V was shortened by 2 bases and J by 2 bases, with 7 bases between the two germline ends. The length of the CDR3 is 15 residues. The germline CDR1 and CDR2 sequences are SGHDN and FVKESK. The CDR3 bases are TGTGCCAGCAGCCAACAGTTTACTGGGGCCAACGTCCTGACTTTC. It yields the protein CASSQQFTGANVLTF.

In this sample, this clone turned up once. The CDR3 nucleotides read TGTGCCAGCAGCCCACCGGGTTTGCGGTTCAATGAGCAGTTCTTC. Translation: CASSPPGLRFNEQFF. The rearrangement uses TRBV4-2 and TRBJ2-1; D unresolved. Trimming left V 4 bases short and J 6 bases short, with 16 bases between. CDR1 is LGHNA, CDR2 YNFKEQ, per germline. CDR3 length: 15 residues.

In this sample, this clone turned up a few times. The chain employs TRBV18 and TRBJ2-7, with 12 positions matching TRBD2. V dropped 2 bases and J dropped 2; count of bases not matched to a gene: 7. The CDR3 is 17 residues long. Germline CDR1 KGHSH, CDR2 LQKENI. The CDR3 sequence is CASSPSTSGSLTYEQYF. The DNA for the CDR3 is TGTGCCAGCTCACCATCGACTAGCGGGAGTCTTACCTACGAGCAGTACTTC.

The V gene is TRBV5-1, the J gene TRBJ2-7, with 8 bases matching TRBD1. The CDR3 has 14 amino acids. Germline-derived CDR1 and CDR2 are SGHRS and YFSETQ. J lost 2 bases, V lost 5 bases, and 6 bases had no gene match. The CDR3 here is CASRPDRGTYEQYF. CDR3 bases: TGCGCCAGCAGACCTGACAGGGGCACCTACGAGCAGTACTTC.

V is TRBV5-1 and J is TRBJ2-1, with 15 bases lining up with TRBD2. Germline trimming cut 4 bases from V and 5 bases from J; bases unmatched to any gene: 4. This CDR3 has 16 residues. The germline gives CDR1 SGHRS, CDR2 YFSETQ. The CDR3 loop reads CASSARTSGRDNEQFF. The CDR3 nucleotides are TGCGCCAGCAGCGCCCGGACTAGCGGGAGGGACAATGAGCAGTTCTTC.

V and J are TRBV5-4 and TRBJ2-7; D may be TRBD1 or TRBD2 (5 bases each). The CDR3 totals 14 residues. Germline CDR1 reads SGHNT; CDR2 reads YYREEE (reference sequence). Deletions cut 0 bases from V and 5 bases from J, with 12 bases between. CDR3 in DNA: TGTGCCAGCAGCTTGGATCGGGACCTAGACGAGCAGTACTTC. It yields the protein CASSLDRDLDEQYF.

This chain connects TRBV11-2 to TRBJ2-5; D is ambiguous. The V end was cut by 4 bases, the J end by 6 bases, with 6 bases between. Germline CDR1 and CDR2: SGHAT and FQNNGV. The CDR3 consists of 11 residues. The DNA of the CDR3 is TGTGCCAGCAGCTCTAGAAAGACCCAGTACTTC. It codes for CASSSRKTQYF.

This chain uses TRBV5-1 with TRBJ2-4; 10 nucleotides agree with TRBD2. V dropped 4 bases and J dropped 10; count of bases not matched to a gene: 5. The CDR3 sequence is 13 residues long. Germline loops: CDR1 SGHRS, CDR2 YFSETQ. CDR3 sequence reads: CASSPSGSAIQYF. The CDR3 region has the DNA TGCGCCAGCAGCCCTAGCGGGAGTGCGATTCAGTACTTC.

The J gene is TRBJ1-2, the V gene TRBV4-1; D might be TRBD1 (6 bases). CDR3 length equals 18 residues. The ends were cut back, 2 bases at V and 0 bases at J, with 19 bases in the middle. In germline, CDR1 is MGHRA, CDR2 YSYEKL. CDR3 DNA sequence: TGCGCCAGCAGCCAAAGTCTCAGTCGGGGGGCGGCTAACTATGGCTACACCTTC. The encoded protein is CASSQSLSRGAANYGYTF.

The gene calls are TRBV14 and TRBJ1-5; D remains ambiguous. The V end was cut by 0 bases, the J end by 7 bases, with 7 bases between. The germline CDR1 and CDR2 sequences are SGHDN and FVKESK. The CDR3 runs 13 residues. The CDR3 nucleotides are TGTGCCAGCAGCCAAGATCGAAAACAGCCCCAGCATTTT. Residues: CASSQDRKQPQHF.

This clone was seen just once. The chain employs TRBV27 and TRBJ1-1, with 8 bases that match TRBD1. The ends lost 5 bases at V and 4 bases at J; junction bases unmatched: 6. Germline loops: CDR1 MNHEY, CDR2 SMNVEV (reference sequence). The CDR3 is 14 residues long. The CDR3 region is CASSEDRVFTEAFF. The DNA for the CDR3 is TGTGCCAGCAGTGAGGACAGGGTCTTCACTGAAGCTTTCTTT.

This chain links TRBV19 with TRBJ2-1, with 11 bases aligning to TRBD2. Germline assignment: CDR1 LNHDA and CDR2 SQIVND (reference sequence). The CDR3 is 15 residues long. With 7 bases clipped from V and 8 bases from J, the junction kept 10 bases outside the gene matches. The CDR3 DNA reads TGTGCCAGTAAGGGACTAGCGGCAACCGAACATGAGCAGTTCTTC. Its translation: CASKGLAATEHEQFF.

The chain combines TRBV20-1 with TRBJ2-7; D is unresolved. The CDR3 is 11 residues long. Germline-derived CDR1 and CDR2 are DFQATT and SNEGSKA (reference sequence). Trimming took 1 base from V and 5 from J, leaving 6 bases between them. The CDR3 loop is CSARVLNEQYF. The CDR3 nucleotides read TGCAGTGCTAGAGTCCTAAACGAGCAGTACTTC.

The gene calls are TRBV30 and TRBJ1-3; the D is unclear. In germline, CDR1 is GTSNPN, CDR2 SVGIG (reference sequence). The CDR3 is made up of 14 amino acids. The V gene lost 2 bases and the J gene lost 0 bases, with 8 bases spanning the gap. CDR3 loop: CAWSLGNSGNTIYF. CDR3 coding DNA: TGTGCCTGGAGTTTGGGGAACTCTGGAAACACCATATATTTT.

This clone was seen a few times. The CDR3 loop is CASSEQGSHEQYF. The DNA for the CDR3 is TGTGCCAGCAGCGAACAGGGGAGCCACGAGCAGTACTTC. V and J are TRBV7-3 and TRBJ2-7, with TRBD1 matching over 7 bases. Germline V gives CDR1 SGHTA, CDR2 FQGTGA. The junction had 6 bases not matched to a gene; V was cut back by 5 bases and J by 5 bases. CDR3 length: 13 amino acids.

This clone was counted between two and nine times. The chain combines TRBV30 with TRBJ2-7; tentatively, D is TRBD2 (6 bases). The germline V gene encodes CDR1 GTSNPN and CDR2 SVGIG (reference sequence). V lost 4 bases, J lost 3 bases, and 16 bases lay in between. The CDR3 runs to 14 residues. The CDR3 is CAWKRDFNNYEQYF. In DNA form, the CDR3 reads TGTGCCTGGAAAAGGGACTTCAACAACTACGAGCAGTACTTC.

The chain couples TRBV11-2 to TRBJ2-2; no clear D. The CDR3 covers 13 residues. Trimming stripped 2 bases from V and 3 bases from J, with 4 bases between. Germline V lookup: CDR1 SGHAT, CDR2 FQNNGV. The CDR3 loop is CASSLRDTGELFF. CDR3 coding DNA: TGTGCCAGCAGCTTACGGGACACCGGGGAGCTGTTTTTT.

As regards this clone: An end of the junction does not agree with germline; a read error may underlie this. The V call is TRBV5-1, the J call TRBJ2-3; possibly TRBD1 for D (5 bases). The CDR3 sequence is 15 residues long. Germline values: CDR1 SGHRS, CDR2 YFSETQ. The CDR3 loop is CASSLVVGVLDTQYF. Written as DNA, the CDR3 is TGCGCCAGCAGCTTGGTGGTAGGGGTCCTGGATACGCAGTACTTT.

This clone was detected only a few times. V is TRBV28 and J is TRBJ1-5; 11 positions agree with TRBD1. Per the germline V gene, CDR1 is MDHEN and CDR2 is SYDVKM. Trimming removed 6 bases from V and 7 bases from J; junction bases left unmatched: 11. The CDR3 runs 16 residues. The CDR3 reads CASSPWGQGGRQPQHF. For the CDR3, the DNA is TGTGCCAGCAGCCCCTGGGGACAGGGGGGACGCCAGCCCCAGCATTTT.

A few counts support this clone. As DNA, the CDR3 is TGTGCCAGCAGCTCGAGGACTAGCGGGAGCAATGAGCAGTTCTTC. Protein product: CASSSRTSGSNEQFF. The rearrangement links TRBV9 to TRBJ2-1; 13 bases fit TRBD2. Germline CDR1 is SGDLS and CDR2 is YYNGEE. The CDR3 totals 15 residues. Trimming removed 4 bases from V and 6 bases from J; junction bases left unmatched: 4.